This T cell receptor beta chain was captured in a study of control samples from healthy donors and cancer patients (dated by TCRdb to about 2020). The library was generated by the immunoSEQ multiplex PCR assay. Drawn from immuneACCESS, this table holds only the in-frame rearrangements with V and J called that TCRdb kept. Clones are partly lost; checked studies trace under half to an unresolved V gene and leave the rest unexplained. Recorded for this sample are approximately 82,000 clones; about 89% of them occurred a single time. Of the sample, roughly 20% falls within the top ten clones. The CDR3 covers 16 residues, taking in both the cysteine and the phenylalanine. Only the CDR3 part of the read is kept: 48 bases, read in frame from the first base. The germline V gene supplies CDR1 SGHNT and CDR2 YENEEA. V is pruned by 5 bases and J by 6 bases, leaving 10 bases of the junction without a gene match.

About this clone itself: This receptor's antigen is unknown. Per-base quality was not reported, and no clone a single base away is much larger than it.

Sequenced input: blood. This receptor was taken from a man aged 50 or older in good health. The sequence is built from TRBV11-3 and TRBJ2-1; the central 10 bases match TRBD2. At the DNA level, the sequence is TGTGCCAGCAGCCCTAGGGCTAGCGGGAGATTCAATGAGCAGTTCTTC. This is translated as CASSPRASGRFNEQFF.